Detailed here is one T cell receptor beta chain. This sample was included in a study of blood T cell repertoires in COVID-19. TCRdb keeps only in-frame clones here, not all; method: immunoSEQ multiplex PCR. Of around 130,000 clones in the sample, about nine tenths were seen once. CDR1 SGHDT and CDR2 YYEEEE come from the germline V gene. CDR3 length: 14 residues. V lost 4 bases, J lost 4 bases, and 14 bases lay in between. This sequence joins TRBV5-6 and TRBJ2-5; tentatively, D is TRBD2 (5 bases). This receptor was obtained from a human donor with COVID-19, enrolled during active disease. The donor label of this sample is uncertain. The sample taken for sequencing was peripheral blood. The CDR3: CASSPGSRGETQYF. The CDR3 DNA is TGTGCCAGCAGCCCGGGAAGTCGGGGAGAGACCCAGTACTTC.